Following are 15 T cell receptor beta chains from one sample sequenced in a study of hypomethylating agent response in myelodysplastic syndrome. Method: immunoSEQ multiplex PCR; TCRdb's copy keeps in-frame clones and lacks some. The sample contains 5,000 or so clones, roughly 80% of which appear only once. Sample: bone marrow, taken before or after starting hypomethylating agent treatment for myelodysplastic syndrome (not recorded which). These receptors all stem from a human donor with myelodysplastic syndrome.

The rearrangement joins TRBV6-5 to TRBJ2-1; 9 nucleotides align to TRBD2. CDR3 size: 15 residues. Per the germline V gene, CDR1 is MNHEY and CDR2 is SVGAGI. V lost 5 bases and J lost 1; bases outside the gene matches: 3. This chain's CDR3 is CASSRSGSSYNEQFF. CDR3 DNA sequence: TGTGCCAGCAGTCGTAGCGGGAGTTCCTACAATGAGCAGTTCTTC.

This sequence joins TRBV18 and TRBJ1-1; tentatively, D is TRBD1 (5 bases). Germline loops: CDR1 KGHSH, CDR2 LQKENI. Trimming removed 0 bases from V and 1 base from J, with 9 bases in between. The CDR3 covers 15 residues. DNA for the CDR3: TGTGCCAGCTCACCACCAGGGGTTTGGAACACTGAAGCTTTCTTT. Protein: CASSPPGVWNTEAFF.

The chain is built from TRBV5-4 and TRBJ2-1; D is unresolved. The CDR3 consists of 15 residues. Germline CDR1 SGHNT, CDR2 YYREEE (reference sequence). Trimming took 0 bases from V and 3 from J, leaving 10 bases between them. The CDR3 DNA follows: TGTGCCAGCAGCTTGGGCCTCGACAACTACAATGAGCAGTTCTTC. It is translated as CASSLGLDNYNEQFF.

The chain uses TRBV6-6 and TRBJ1-2; tentative D call: TRBD1 (6 bases). The germline gives CDR1 MNHNY, CDR2 SVGAGI (reference sequence). Trimming removed 6 bases from V and 6 bases from J, with 14 bases in between. The CDR3 consists of 13 residues. The CDR3 DNA sequence: TGTGCCAGCAGCCAGACAGGTGATCATGGCTACACCTTC. The encoded protein is CASSQTGDHGYTF.

This clone was seen more than once but under ten times. The chain combines TRBV7-9 with TRBJ1-1; D not certain. The CDR3 consists of 12 residues. CDR1 SEHNR and CDR2 FQNEAQ come from the germline V gene (reference sequence). V lost 0 bases to trimming and J lost 8 bases, with 7 bases between them. The CDR3: CASSLASREAFF. The CDR3 coding sequence is TGTGCCAGCAGCTTAGCGTCCAGGGAAGCTTTCTTT.

The J gene is TRBJ1-1, the V gene TRBV19; weak D call: TRBD1 (6 bases). With 1 base removed from V and 1 base from J, the gap between germline ends came to 7 bases. CDR1 LNHDA and CDR2 SQIVND come from the germline V gene (reference sequence). The CDR3 has 14 residues. The CDR3 bases are TGTGCCAGTAGTATAGTGGGACAGAACACTGAAGCTTTCTTT. This translates into CASSIVGQNTEAFF.

This clone was seen a single time. An end of the junction does not agree with germline; a read error may underlie this. V gene TRBV7-7 combines with J gene TRBJ1-1; D call uncertain. The CDR3 is 13 residues long. Germline CDR1 reads SSHAT; CDR2 reads FNYEAQ (reference sequence). CDR3: CASSPNMNTEAFF. The CDR3 DNA reads as TGTGCTAGCAGCCCCAACATGAACACTGAAGCTTTCTTT.

About this clone: A junction boundary mismatches the germline segment, possibly from a read error. The J gene is TRBJ1-1, the V gene TRBV30; TRBD1 might be the D (5 bases). This CDR3 has 13 residues. CDR1 and CDR2 from the germline V gene are GTSNPN and SVGIG (reference sequence). CDR3 coding DNA: TGTGCCTGGAGTGTATCAGGGAACGCTGAAGCTTTCTTT. It translates to CAWSVSGNAEAFF.

The rearrangement uses TRBV19 and TRBJ1-5; no clear D gene. V was pared by 5 bases and J by 9 bases, with 14 bases between. The CDR3 contains 13 residues. CDR1 LNHDA and CDR2 SQIVND come from the germline V gene (reference sequence). This CDR3 reads CASSPAARAPQHF. The CDR3 bases are TGTGCCAGTAGTCCCGCAGCGAGGGCGCCCCAGCATTTT.

This chain links TRBV27 with TRBJ2-7, with D perhaps TRBD2 (6 bases). Per the germline V gene, CDR1 is MNHEY and CDR2 is SMNVEV (reference sequence). Trimming pared 6 bases from V and 4 bases from J, leaving 13 bases between. This CDR3 spans 13 amino acids. The CDR3 protein is CASSGLYSYEQYF. In DNA, the CDR3 is TGTGCCAGCAGCGGACTATACTCATACGAGCAGTACTTC.

The chain joins TRBV4-3 to TRBJ1-4; D not certain. The germline CDR1 and CDR2 sequences are LGHNA and YSLEER. The V and J ends lost 0 bases and 7 bases respectively, with 12 bases between them. The CDR3 has 15 residues. The CDR3 region is CASSQDGSGGEKLFF. CDR3 DNA: TGCGCCAGCAGCCAAGACGGCAGCGGAGGTGAAAAACTGTTTTTT.

The CDR3 nucleotides are TGTGCCAGCAGCTTGTGGAGCCGGAATCAGCCCCAGCATTTT. Protein: CASSLWSRNQPQHF. The chain joins TRBV5-6 to TRBJ1-5; the D is unclear. V dropped 1 base and J dropped 4 bases, with 9 bases sitting between them. The CDR3 contains 14 residues. In germline, CDR1 is SGHDT, CDR2 YYEEEE.

This chain joins TRBV7-2 and TRBJ2-3; TRBD2 matches 8 bases. Germline CDR1 reads SGHTA; CDR2 reads FQGNSA. The ends lost 2 bases at V and 5 bases at J; junction bases unmatched: 6. The CDR3 consists of 15 residues. The CDR3 region has the DNA TGTGCCAGCAGCTTATTAGCGGGATTGATAGATACGCAGTATTTT. Its translation is CASSLLAGLIDTQYF.

The J gene is TRBJ1-6, the V gene TRBV10-1; D is uncertain. Germline CDR1 is WNHNN and CDR2 is SYGVQD (reference sequence). Trimming shortened V by 6 bases and J by 9 bases, and 9 bases separated the two germline ends. This CDR3 is 12 amino acids long. The CDR3 loop is CASSSPGSPLHF. In DNA, the CDR3 is TGCGCCAGCAGCTCACCGGGTTCACCCCTCCACTTT.

CDR3 nucleotides: TGTGCCAGCTCACCATTACAGTCAGACACTGAAGCTTTCTTT. The encoded protein is CASSPLQSDTEAFF. J is TRBJ1-1 and V is TRBV18; no firm D call. The V gene lost 2 bases and the J gene lost 3 bases, with 10 bases spanning the gap. The germline CDR1 and CDR2 sequences are KGHSH and LQKENI. The CDR3 runs to 14 residues.